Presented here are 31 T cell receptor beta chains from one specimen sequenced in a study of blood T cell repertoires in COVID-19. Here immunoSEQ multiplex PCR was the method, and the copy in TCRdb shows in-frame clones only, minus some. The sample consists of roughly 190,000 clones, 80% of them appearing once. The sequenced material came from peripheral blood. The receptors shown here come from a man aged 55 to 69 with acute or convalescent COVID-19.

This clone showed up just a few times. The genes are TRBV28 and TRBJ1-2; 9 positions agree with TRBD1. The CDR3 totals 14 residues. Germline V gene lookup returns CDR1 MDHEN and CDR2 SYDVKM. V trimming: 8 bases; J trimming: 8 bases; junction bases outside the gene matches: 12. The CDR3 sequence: CASCPGQGSNGYTF. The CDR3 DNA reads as TGTGCCAGCTGCCCGGGACAGGGAAGTAACGGCTACACCTTC.

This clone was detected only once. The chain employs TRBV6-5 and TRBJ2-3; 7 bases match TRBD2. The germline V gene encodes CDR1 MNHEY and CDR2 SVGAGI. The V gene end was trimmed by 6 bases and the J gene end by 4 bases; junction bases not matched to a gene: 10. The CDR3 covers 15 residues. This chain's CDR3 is CASRGWAGEADTQYF. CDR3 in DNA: TGTGCCAGCAGGGGATGGGCGGGAGAGGCAGATACGCAGTATTTT.

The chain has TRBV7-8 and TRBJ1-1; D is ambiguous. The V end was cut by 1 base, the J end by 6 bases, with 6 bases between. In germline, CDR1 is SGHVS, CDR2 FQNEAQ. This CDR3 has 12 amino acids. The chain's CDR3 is CASSLGNSEAFF. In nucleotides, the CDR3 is TGTGCCAGCAGCTTAGGAAACTCTGAAGCTTTCTTT.

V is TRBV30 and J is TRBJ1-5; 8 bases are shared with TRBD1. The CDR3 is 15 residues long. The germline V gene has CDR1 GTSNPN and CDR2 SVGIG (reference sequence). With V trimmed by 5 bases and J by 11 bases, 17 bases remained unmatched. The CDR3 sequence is CAWGAAAQGVGAQHF. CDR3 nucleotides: TGTGCCTGGGGGGCCGCCGCACAGGGGGTAGGGGCCCAGCATTTT.

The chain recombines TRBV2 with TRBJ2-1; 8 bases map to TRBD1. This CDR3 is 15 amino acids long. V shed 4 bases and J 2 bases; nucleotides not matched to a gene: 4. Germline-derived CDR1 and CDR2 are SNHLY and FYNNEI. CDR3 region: CASSAWTGTYNEQFF. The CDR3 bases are TGTGCCAGCAGTGCCTGGACAGGGACCTACAATGAGCAGTTCTTC.

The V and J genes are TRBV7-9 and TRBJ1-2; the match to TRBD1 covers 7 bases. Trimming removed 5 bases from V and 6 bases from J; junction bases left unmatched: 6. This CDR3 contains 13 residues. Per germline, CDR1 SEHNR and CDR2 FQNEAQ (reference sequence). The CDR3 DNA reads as TGTGCCAGCAGCCCCGACAGGGTGGATGGCTACACCTTC. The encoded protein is CASSPDRVDGYTF. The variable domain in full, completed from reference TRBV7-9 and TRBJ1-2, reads DTGVSQNPRHKITKRGQNVTFRCDPISEHNRLYWYRQTLGQGPEFLTYFQNEAQLEKSRLLSDRFSAERPKGSFSTLEIQRTEQGDSAMYLCASSPDRVDGYTFGSGTRLTVV.

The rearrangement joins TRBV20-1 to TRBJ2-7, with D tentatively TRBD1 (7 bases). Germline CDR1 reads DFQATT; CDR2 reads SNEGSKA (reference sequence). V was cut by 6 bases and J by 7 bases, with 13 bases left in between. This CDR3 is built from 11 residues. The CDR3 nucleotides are TGCAGTGCCACGGCAGGGGGGGAGCAGTACTTC. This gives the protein CSATAGGEQYF.

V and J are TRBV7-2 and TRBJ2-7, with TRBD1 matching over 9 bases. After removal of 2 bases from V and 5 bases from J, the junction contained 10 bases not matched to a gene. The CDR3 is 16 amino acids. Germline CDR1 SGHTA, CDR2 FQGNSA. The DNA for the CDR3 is TGTGCCAGCAGCTTAATGACGGGACAGGGAGGGCACGAGCAGTACTTC. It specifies CASSLMTGQGGHEQYF.

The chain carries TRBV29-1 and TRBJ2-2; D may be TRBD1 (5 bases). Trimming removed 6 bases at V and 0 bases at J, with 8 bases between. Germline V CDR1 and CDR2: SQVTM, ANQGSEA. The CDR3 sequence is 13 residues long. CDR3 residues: CSVDRANTGELFF. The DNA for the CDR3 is TGCAGCGTAGACAGAGCGAACACCGGGGAGCTGTTTTTT.

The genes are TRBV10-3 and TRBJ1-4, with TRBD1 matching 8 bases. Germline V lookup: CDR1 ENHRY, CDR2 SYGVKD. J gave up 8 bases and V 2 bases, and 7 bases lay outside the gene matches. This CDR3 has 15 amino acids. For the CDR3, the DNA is TGTGCCATCAGTGAGACAGGGGGAAAGGACGAAAAACTGTTTTTT. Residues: CAISETGGKDEKLFF.

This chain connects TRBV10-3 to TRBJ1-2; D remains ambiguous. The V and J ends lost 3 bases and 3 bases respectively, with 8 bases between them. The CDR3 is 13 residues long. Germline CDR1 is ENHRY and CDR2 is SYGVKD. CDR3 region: CAISEAADYGYTF. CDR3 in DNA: TGTGCCATCAGTGAAGCGGCAGACTATGGCTACACCTTC.

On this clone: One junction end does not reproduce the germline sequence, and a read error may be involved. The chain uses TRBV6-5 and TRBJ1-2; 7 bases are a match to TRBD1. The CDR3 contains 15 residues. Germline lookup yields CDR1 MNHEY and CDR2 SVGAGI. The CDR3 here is CATRAGTAANYGYAF. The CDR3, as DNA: TGTGCCACCAGGGCCGGGACAGCTGCTAACTATGGCTACGCCTTC.

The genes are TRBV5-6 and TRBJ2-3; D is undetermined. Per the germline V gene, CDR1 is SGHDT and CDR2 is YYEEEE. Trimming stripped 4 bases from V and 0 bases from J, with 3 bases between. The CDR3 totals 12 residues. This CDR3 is CASSPSTDTQYF. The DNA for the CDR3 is TGTGCCAGCAGCCCTAGCACAGATACGCAGTATTTT.

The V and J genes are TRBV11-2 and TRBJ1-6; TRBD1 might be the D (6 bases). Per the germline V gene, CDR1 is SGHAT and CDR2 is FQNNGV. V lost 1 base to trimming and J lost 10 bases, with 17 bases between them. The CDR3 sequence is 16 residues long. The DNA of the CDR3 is TGTGCCAGCAGCTTAGGATGGGCAGGGGAATTGTCACCCCTCCACTTT. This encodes CASSLGWAGELSPLHF.

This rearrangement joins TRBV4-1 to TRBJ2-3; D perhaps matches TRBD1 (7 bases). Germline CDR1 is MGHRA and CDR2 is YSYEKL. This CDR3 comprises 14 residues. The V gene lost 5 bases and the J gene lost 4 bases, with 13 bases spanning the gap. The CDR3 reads CASSSRGAADTQYF. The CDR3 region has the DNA TGCGCCAGCAGCTCCAGGGGGGCGGCAGATACGCAGTATTTT.

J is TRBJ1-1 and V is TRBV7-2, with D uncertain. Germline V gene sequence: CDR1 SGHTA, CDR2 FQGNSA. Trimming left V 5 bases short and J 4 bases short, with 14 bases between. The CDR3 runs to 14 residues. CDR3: CASSRQSSGTEAFF. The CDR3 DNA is TGTGCCAGCAGCCGCCAGTCGTCAGGCACTGAAGCTTTCTTT.

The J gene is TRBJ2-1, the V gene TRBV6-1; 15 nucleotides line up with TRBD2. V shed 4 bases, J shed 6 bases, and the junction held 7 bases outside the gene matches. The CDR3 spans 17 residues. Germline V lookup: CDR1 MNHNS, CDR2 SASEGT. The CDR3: CASSGGLAGGLPNEQFF. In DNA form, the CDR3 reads TGTGCCAGCAGTGGGGGACTAGCGGGAGGTCTACCCAATGAGCAGTTCTTC.

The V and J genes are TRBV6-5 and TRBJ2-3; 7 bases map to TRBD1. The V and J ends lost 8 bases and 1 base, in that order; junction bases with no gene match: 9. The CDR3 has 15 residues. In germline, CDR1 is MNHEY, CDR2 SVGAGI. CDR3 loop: CASGTARGRTDTQYF. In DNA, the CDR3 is TGTGCCAGCGGAACAGCAAGGGGGCGCACAGATACGCAGTATTTT.

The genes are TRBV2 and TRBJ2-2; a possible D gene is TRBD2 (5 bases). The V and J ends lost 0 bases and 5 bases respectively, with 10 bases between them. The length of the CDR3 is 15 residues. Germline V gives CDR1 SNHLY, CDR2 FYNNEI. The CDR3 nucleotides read TGTGCCAGCAGTGAAGCGGGAGACGTTACCGGGGAGCTGTTTTTT. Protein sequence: CASSEAGDVTGELFF. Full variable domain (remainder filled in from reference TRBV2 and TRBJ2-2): EPEVTQTPSHQVTQMGQEVILRCVPISNHLYFYWYRQILGQKVEFLVSFYNNEISEKSEIFDDQFSVERPDGSNFTLKIRSTKLEDSAMYFCASSEAGDVTGELFFGEGSRLTVL.

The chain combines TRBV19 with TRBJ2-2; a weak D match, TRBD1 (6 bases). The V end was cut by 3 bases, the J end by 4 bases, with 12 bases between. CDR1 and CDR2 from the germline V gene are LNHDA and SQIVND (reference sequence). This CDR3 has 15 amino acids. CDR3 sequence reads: CASSMGAWITGELFF. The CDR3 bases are TGTGCCAGTAGTATGGGGGCATGGATCACCGGGGAGCTGTTTTTT.

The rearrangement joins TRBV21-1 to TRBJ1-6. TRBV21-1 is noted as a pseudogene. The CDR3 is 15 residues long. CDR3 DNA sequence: TGTGCCAGCATCCAAAACGGAGAGCTCGGTTCACCCCTCCACTTT. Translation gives CASIQNGELGSPLHF.

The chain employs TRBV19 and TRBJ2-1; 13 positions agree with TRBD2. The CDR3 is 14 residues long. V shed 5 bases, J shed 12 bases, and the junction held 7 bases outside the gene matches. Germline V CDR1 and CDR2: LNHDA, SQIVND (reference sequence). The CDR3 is CASSPARTSGRQFF. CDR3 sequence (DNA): TGTGCCAGTAGTCCCGCCAGGACTAGCGGGAGGCAGTTCTTC.

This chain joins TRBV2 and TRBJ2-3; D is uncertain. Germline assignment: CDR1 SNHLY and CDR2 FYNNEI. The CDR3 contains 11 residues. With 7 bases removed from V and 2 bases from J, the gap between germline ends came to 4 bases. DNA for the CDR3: TGTGCCAGCACCGTCACAGATACGCAGTATTTT. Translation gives CASTVTDTQYF.

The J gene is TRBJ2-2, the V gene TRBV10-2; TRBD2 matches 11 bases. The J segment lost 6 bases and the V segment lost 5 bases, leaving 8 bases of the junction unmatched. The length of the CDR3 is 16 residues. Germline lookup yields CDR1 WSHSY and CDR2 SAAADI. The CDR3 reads CASSILAGGHAGELFF. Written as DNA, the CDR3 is TGCGCCAGCAGTATCTTAGCGGGAGGGCACGCCGGGGAGCTGTTTTTT.

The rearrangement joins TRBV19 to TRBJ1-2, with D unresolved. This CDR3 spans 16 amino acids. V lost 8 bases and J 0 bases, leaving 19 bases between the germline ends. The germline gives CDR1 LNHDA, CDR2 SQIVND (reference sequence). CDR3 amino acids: CASRQALQRANYGYTF. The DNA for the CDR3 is TGTGCCAGTCGACAAGCCCTGCAAAGAGCTAACTATGGCTACACCTTC.

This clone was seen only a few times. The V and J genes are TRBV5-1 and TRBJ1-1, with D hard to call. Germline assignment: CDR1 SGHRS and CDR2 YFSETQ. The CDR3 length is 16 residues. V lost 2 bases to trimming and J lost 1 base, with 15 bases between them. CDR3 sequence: CASSLNRRRANTEAFF. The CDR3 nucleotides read TGCGCCAGCAGCTTAAACCGTCGGAGGGCGAACACTGAAGCTTTCTTT. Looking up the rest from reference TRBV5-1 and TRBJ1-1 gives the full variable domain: KAGVTQTPRYLIKTRGQQVTLSCSPISGHRSVSWYQQTPGQGLQFLFEYFSETQRNKGNFPGRFSGRQFSNSRSEMNVSTLELGDSALYLCASSLNRRRANTEAFFGQGTRLTVV.

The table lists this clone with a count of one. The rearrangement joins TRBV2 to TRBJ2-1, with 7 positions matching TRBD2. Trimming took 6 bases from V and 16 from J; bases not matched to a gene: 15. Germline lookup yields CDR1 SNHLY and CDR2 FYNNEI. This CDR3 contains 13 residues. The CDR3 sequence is CASRAGAGPGRFF. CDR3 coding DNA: TGTGCCAGCAGGGCGGGAGCGGGTCCCGGAAGATTCTTC.

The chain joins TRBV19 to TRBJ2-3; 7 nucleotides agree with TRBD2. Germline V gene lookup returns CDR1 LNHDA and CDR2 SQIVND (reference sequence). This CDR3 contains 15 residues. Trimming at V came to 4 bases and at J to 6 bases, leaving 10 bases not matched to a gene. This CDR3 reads CASSKFGGSSDTQYF. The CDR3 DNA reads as TGTGCCAGTAGTAAGTTCGGGGGGAGTTCGGATACGCAGTATTTT.

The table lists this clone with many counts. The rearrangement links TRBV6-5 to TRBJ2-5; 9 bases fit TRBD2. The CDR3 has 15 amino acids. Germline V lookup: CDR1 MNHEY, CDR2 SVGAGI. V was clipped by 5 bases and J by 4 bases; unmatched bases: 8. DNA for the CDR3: TGTGCCAGCAGTAGGCGGCGGGGGGGGCGAGAGACCCAGTACTTC. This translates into CASSRRRGGRETQYF.

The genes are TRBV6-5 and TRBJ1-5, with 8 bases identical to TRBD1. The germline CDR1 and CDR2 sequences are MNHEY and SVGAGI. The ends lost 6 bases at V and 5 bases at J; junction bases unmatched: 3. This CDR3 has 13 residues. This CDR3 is CASRTGVYQPQHF. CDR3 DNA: TGTGCCAGCAGGACAGGGGTTTATCAGCCCCAGCATTTT.

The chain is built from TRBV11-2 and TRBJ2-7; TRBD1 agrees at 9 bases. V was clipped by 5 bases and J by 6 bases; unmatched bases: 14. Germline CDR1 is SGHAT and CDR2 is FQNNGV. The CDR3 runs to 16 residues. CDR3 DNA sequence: TGTGCCAGCAGCGCAATTTTCCGGGACAGGGAACGCGAGCAGTACTTC. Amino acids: CASSAIFRDREREQYF.